What follows are 27 T cell receptor beta chains derived from one specimen sequenced in a study of PD-L1 blockade in urothelial cancer. Generated by immunoSEQ multiplex PCR, the TCRdb table keeps only in-frame clones and is missing some. The sample lists 35,000 to 40,000 clones, roughly 82% occurring once. The time point denotes: pretreatment peripheral blood. Source: PBMCs, taken around atezolizumab (anti-PD-L1) treatment. These TCRs come from a man aged 55 to 70 with urothelial cancer.

V usage is TRBV9 and J usage is TRBJ2-6; 11 bases match TRBD1. The length of the CDR3 is 18 residues. The germline V gene has CDR1 SGDLS and CDR2 YYNGEE. The junction had 5 bases not matched to a gene; V was cut back by 3 bases and J by 0 bases. The CDR3 DNA is TGTGCCAGCAGCGGAGGACAGGGGGCGCCCTCTGGGGCCAACGTCCTGACTTTC. It is translated as CASSGGQGAPSGANVLTF.

The CDR3 is CASSLNRVERGHYGYTF. CDR3 sequence (DNA): TGTGCCAGCAGTTTAAATAGGGTGGAGAGGGGGCACTATGGCTACACCTTC. The genes are TRBV27 and TRBJ1-2; TRBD1 agrees at 7 bases. The CDR3 contains 17 residues. Trimming at V came to 2 bases and at J to 3 bases, leaving 12 bases not matched to a gene. Germline V gives CDR1 MNHEY, CDR2 SMNVEV (reference sequence).

The chain has TRBV5-1 and TRBJ2-2; D not resolved. In germline, CDR1 is SGHRS, CDR2 YFSETQ. V was clipped by 0 bases and J by 0 bases, with 15 bases between them. CDR3 size: 18 residues. The CDR3: CASSLGRAQVANTGELFF. As DNA, the CDR3 is TGCGCCAGCAGCTTGGGGCGAGCCCAGGTCGCGAACACCGGGGAGCTGTTTTTT.

The gene calls are TRBV9 and TRBJ2-3, with D perhaps TRBD1 (6 bases). Trimming stripped 0 bases from V and 2 bases from J, with 10 bases between. The length of the CDR3 is 15 residues. Germline CDR1 is SGDLS and CDR2 is YYNGEE. CDR3 in DNA: TGTGCCAGCAGCGTAGTTGACAGGCCCACAGATACGCAGTATTTT. Its translation: CASSVVDRPTDTQYF.

The chain employs TRBV5-1 and TRBJ2-7; TRBD1 matches 9 bases. The CDR3 loop spans 15 amino acids. The germline V gene has CDR1 SGHRS and CDR2 YFSETQ. The V gene end was trimmed by 4 bases and the J gene end by 5 bases; junction bases not matched to a gene: 10. The CDR3 sequence: CASSPGTGTGNEQYF. DNA for the CDR3: TGCGCCAGCAGCCCAGGGACAGGGACTGGAAACGAGCAGTACTTC.

The rearrangement links TRBV5-4 to TRBJ2-2; 7 nucleotides align to TRBD1. The CDR3 has 14 amino acids. Germline V lookup: CDR1 SGHNT, CDR2 YYREEE (reference sequence). Trimming cost V 4 bases and J 7 bases; bases outside gene matches: 7. The CDR3 spells CASSGRGLGGELFF. CDR3 DNA: TGTGCCAGCAGCGGAAGGGGGCTAGGCGGGGAGCTGTTTTTT.

The gene calls are TRBV30 and TRBJ1-3, with 7 positions matching TRBD1. CDR1 is GTSNPN, CDR2 SVGIG, per germline (reference sequence). Losses at the gene ends were 1 base for V and 3 bases for J; bases not matched to a gene: 3. CDR3 length equals 14 residues. The CDR3 nucleotides are TGTGCCTGGAGTGCGGGACAGAGTGGAAACACCATATATTTT. Translating gives CAWSAGQSGNTIYF.

This chain connects TRBV25-1 to TRBJ1-2; maybe TRBD1 (5 bases). The CDR3 spans 13 residues. CDR1 MGHDK and CDR2 SYGVNS come from the germline V gene. V was cut by 5 bases and J by 4 bases, with 11 bases left in between. This CDR3 reads CASSKEGSYGYTF. CDR3 DNA sequence: TGTGCCAGCAGTAAGGAGGGGTCCTATGGCTACACCTTC.

The chain links TRBV18 to TRBJ2-3, with D uncertain. Between the trimmed V and J ends, which lost 0 bases and 9 bases, there was a span of 10 bases. Germline CDR1 and CDR2: KGHSH and LQKENI. The length of the CDR3 is 13 residues. The CDR3 spells CASSPPLTGTQYF. CDR3 nucleotide sequence: TGTGCCAGCTCACCACCGTTAACCGGGACGCAGTATTTT.

The chain employs TRBV9 and TRBJ1-1; no firm D call. This CDR3 has 14 amino acids. The germline V gene encodes CDR1 SGDLS and CDR2 YYNGEE. V lost 0 bases and J 6 bases, leaving 12 bases between the germline ends. The CDR3 DNA follows: TGTGCCAGCAGCGTAGGGACTGGAGGAGCTGAAGCTTTCTTT. It yields the protein CASSVGTGGAEAFF.

This chain uses TRBV7-9 with TRBJ1-4; D may be TRBD1 (5 bases). The CDR3 runs 15 residues. CDR1 is SEHNR, CDR2 FQNEAQ, per germline (reference sequence). V was shortened by 4 bases and J by 6 bases, with 15 bases between the two germline ends. The CDR3 protein is CASSSFGGQDEKLFF. The CDR3 DNA sequence: TGTGCCAGCAGCTCCTTCGGGGGTCAGGATGAAAAACTGTTTTTT.

The chain has TRBV5-1 and TRBJ2-1; TRBD2 matches 10 bases. With 2 bases clipped from V and 8 bases from J, the junction kept 10 bases outside the gene matches. The CDR3 is made up of 16 amino acids. The germline gives CDR1 SGHRS, CDR2 YFSETQ. CDR3 coding DNA: TGCGCCAGCAGCTTTCCCCTAGCGGGGGCGGGGGATGAGCAGTTCTTC. Translating gives CASSFPLAGAGDEQFF.

J is TRBJ2-2 and V is TRBV7-2; 7 positions agree with TRBD2. Germline lookup yields CDR1 SGHTA and CDR2 FQGNSA. The CDR3 runs 15 residues. Trimming took 1 base from V and 5 from J; bases not matched to a gene: 4. DNA of the CDR3: TGTGCCAGCAGCTTAGGACTAGCCGAGACCGGGGAGCTGTTTTTT. Amino acids: CASSLGLAETGELFF.

V and J are TRBV5-1 and TRBJ1-2; 7 bases align to TRBD1. The germline CDR1 and CDR2 sequences are SGHRS and YFSETQ. This CDR3 has 15 residues. V gave up 6 bases and J gave up 0 bases; unmatched junction bases: 8. Here the CDR3 reads CASTAGQLANYGYTF. The CDR3 DNA follows: TGCGCCAGCACCGCGGGACAGTTAGCTAACTATGGCTACACCTTC.

This rearrangement joins TRBV7-3 to TRBJ2-3; TRBD1 matches at 9 bases. This CDR3 region has 17 residues. Germline-derived CDR1 and CDR2 are SGHTA and FQGTGA. Trimming at V came to 5 bases and at J to 0 bases, leaving 9 bases not matched to a gene. CDR3 loop: CASSDGTGRPSTDTQYF. CDR3 coding DNA: TGTGCCAGCAGCGACGGGACAGGGAGGCCTAGCACAGATACGCAGTATTTT.

The V call is TRBV7-3, the J call TRBJ2-7; D is possibly TRBD2 (8 bases). The germline V gene has CDR1 SGHTA and CDR2 FQGTGA. The CDR3 runs to 13 residues. V was cut by 3 bases and J by 7 bases, with 13 bases left in between. The CDR3: CASSLGQRGEQYF. In nucleotides, the CDR3 is TGTGCCAGCAGCTTGGGACAGCGGGGGGAGCAGTACTTC.

The rearrangement links TRBV5-4 to TRBJ2-4; TRBD2 might be the D (5 bases). V was clipped by 0 bases and J by 2 bases, with 12 bases between them. The CDR3 is 16 residues long. The germline gives CDR1 SGHNT, CDR2 YYREEE (reference sequence). CDR3 sequence: CASSLAGSNPKNIQYF. The CDR3 nucleotides read TGTGCCAGCAGCTTGGCGGGGTCTAACCCCAAAAACATTCAGTACTTC.

The chain joins TRBV18 to TRBJ1-1; maybe TRBD1 (5 bases). Germline V gene sequence: CDR1 KGHSH, CDR2 LQKENI. V lost 0 bases and J lost 4, with 15 bases in between. The CDR3 has 16 residues. The DNA for the CDR3 is TGTGCCAGCTCACCACCAGGGCCGGGGGAGGCCACTGAAGCTTTCTTT. Protein: CASSPPGPGEATEAFF.

The J gene is TRBJ2-7, the V gene TRBV7-3; D is perhaps TRBD1 (6 bases). Trimming pared 1 base from V and 5 bases from J, leaving 9 bases between. The germline V gene encodes CDR1 SGHTA and CDR2 FQGTGA. This CDR3 has 13 residues. The CDR3 nucleotides are TGTGCCAGCAGCTTAATGTCAGGGGACGAGCAGTACTTC. Protein: CASSLMSGDEQYF.

V is TRBV5-6 and J is TRBJ2-7; D possibly corresponds to TRBD2 (5 bases). The CDR3 length is 12 residues. The V end lost 5 bases, the J end lost 4 bases, and 10 bases lay between the germline ends. Germline CDR1 reads SGHDT; CDR2 reads YYEEEE. CDR3 residues: CASSKEAYEQYF. CDR3 bases: TGTGCCAGCAGTAAGGAGGCTTACGAGCAGTACTTC.

The gene calls are TRBV11-3 and TRBJ2-2; the D is unclear. The CDR3 spans 15 residues. Germline lookup yields CDR1 SGHNT and CDR2 YENEEA. V gave up 4 bases and J gave up 5 bases, with 14 bases separating them. For the CDR3, the DNA is TGTGCCAGCAGCTCGCTCCGGAGTGGAACCGGGGAGCTGTTTTTT. This translates into CASSSLRSGTGELFF. The variable domain in full, completed from reference TRBV11-3 and TRBJ2-2, reads EAGVVQSPRYKIIEKKQPVAFWCNPISGHNTLYWYLQNLGQGPELLIRYENEEAVDDSQLPKDRFSAERLKGVDSTLKIQPAELGDSAVYLCASSSLRSGTGELFFGEGSRLTVL.

This clone came up a few times. The V and J genes are TRBV4-2 and TRBJ1-1; D is perhaps TRBD1 (5 bases). The germline V and J ends were trimmed by 4 bases and 4 bases, with 13 bases remaining between them. The length of the CDR3 is 14 residues. Germline-derived CDR1 and CDR2 are LGHNA and YNFKEQ. The CDR3 region has the DNA TGTGCCAGCAGCCTGCTCCAGGGAGGCACTGAAGCTTTCTTT. It specifies CASSLLQGGTEAFF.

V is TRBV28 and J is TRBJ1-5, with a weak D call TRBD1 (6 bases). The CDR3 has 18 residues. Trimming removed 4 bases at V and 3 bases at J, with 22 bases between. CDR1 and CDR2 from the germline V gene are MDHEN and SYDVKM. CDR3 protein: CASSWVSGQDRLNQPQHF. The DNA for the CDR3 is TGTGCCAGCAGTTGGGTTTCGGGCCAAGACAGGCTCAATCAGCCCCAGCATTTT.

The V and J genes are TRBV2 and TRBJ2-1, with 11 bases that match TRBD2. The length of the CDR3 is 15 residues. Per the germline V gene, CDR1 is SNHLY and CDR2 is FYNNEI. V dropped 6 bases and J dropped 3; count of bases not matched to a gene: 4. CDR3 nucleotide sequence: TGTGCCAGCAGAGCAACTAGCGGGAGCTACAATGAGCAGTTCTTC. It is translated as CASRATSGSYNEQFF.

The genes are TRBV18 and TRBJ1-2; 9 bases map to TRBD1. Germline CDR1 is KGHSH and CDR2 is LQKENI. V lost 3 bases to trimming and J lost 7 bases; unmatched junction nucleotides: 3. This CDR3 is built from 13 residues. The CDR3 DNA follows: TGTGCCAGCTCACCTGGGGACAGGGCTGGCTACACCTTC. Translation gives CASSPGDRAGYTF.

This clone was recorded only once. The chain has TRBV1 and TRBJ1-5. TRBV1 is given as a pseudogene. This CDR3 contains 15 residues. The CDR3 loop reads CTSSHKRNSNQPQHF. The CDR3 DNA reads TGCACCAGCAGCCATAAGCGAAATAGCAATCAGCCCCAGCATTTT.

V gene TRBV7-6 combines with J gene TRBJ2-7, with TRBD1 matching 7 bases. Per germline, CDR1 SGHVS and CDR2 FNYEAQ. The CDR3 runs 13 residues. V shed 6 bases and J 0 bases; nucleotides not matched to a gene: 2. CDR3 loop: CASRDRSSYEQYF. The CDR3 DNA is TGTGCCAGCAGGGACAGGAGCTCCTACGAGCAGTACTTC. The full variable domain, rest sourced from reference TRBV7-6 and TRBJ2-7, is GAGVSQSPRYKVTKRGQDVALRCDPISGHVSLYWYRQALGQGPEFLTYFNYEAQQDKSGLPNDRFSAERPEGSISTLTIQRTEQRDSAMYRCASRDRSSYEQYFGPGTRLTVT.